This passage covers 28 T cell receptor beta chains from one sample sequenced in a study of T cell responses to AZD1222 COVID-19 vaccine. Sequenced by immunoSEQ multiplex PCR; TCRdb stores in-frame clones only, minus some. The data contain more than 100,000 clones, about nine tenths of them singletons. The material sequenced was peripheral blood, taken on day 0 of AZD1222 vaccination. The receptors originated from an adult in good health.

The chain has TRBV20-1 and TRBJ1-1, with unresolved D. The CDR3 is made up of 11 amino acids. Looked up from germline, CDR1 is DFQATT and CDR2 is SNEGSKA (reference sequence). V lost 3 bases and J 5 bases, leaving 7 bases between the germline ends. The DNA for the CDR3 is TGCAGTGCTAGGGTCTTAACTGAAGCTTTCTTT. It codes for CSARVLTEAFF.

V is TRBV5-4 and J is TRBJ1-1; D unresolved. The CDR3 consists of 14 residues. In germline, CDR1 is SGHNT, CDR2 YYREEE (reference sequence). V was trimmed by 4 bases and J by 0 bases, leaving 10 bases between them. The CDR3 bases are TGTGCCAGCAGCCTGACTGTGATGAACACTGAAGCTTTCTTT. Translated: CASSLTVMNTEAFF.

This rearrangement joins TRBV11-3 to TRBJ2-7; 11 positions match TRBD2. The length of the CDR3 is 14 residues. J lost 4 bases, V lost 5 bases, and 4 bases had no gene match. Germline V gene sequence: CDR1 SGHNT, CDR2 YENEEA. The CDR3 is CASSLTSGTYEQYF. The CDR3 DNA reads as TGTGCCAGCAGCCTGACTAGCGGGACTTACGAGCAGTACTTC.

The CDR3 coding sequence is TGTGCCAGCAGTGAAGGGGCAGGGCCCAACTATGGCTACACCTTC. Protein: CASSEGAGPNYGYTF. The rearrangement joins TRBV2 to TRBJ1-2; maybe TRBD1 (5 bases). The length of the CDR3 is 15 residues. Per the germline V gene, CDR1 is SNHLY and CDR2 is FYNNEI. Between the trimmed V and J ends, which lost 1 base and 2 bases, there was a span of 11 bases.

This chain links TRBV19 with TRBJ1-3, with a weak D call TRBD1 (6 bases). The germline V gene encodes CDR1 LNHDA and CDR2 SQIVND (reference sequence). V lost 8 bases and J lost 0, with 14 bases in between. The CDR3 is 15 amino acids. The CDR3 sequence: CASLGGLSSGNTIYF. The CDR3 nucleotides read TGTGCCAGTCTTGGGGGCTTATCCTCTGGAAACACCATATATTTT.

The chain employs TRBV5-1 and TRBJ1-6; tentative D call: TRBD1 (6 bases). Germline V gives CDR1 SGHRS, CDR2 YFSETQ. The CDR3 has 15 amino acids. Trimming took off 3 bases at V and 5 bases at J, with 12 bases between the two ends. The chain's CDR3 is CASSYGQIDNSPLHF. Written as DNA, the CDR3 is TGCGCCAGCAGCTACGGACAGATAGATAATTCACCCCTCCACTTT.

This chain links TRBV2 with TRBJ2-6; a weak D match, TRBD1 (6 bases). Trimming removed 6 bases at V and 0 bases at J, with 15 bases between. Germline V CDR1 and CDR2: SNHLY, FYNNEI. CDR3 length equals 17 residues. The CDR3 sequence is CASSARTVLSGANVLTF. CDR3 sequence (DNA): TGTGCCAGCAGCGCAAGGACAGTTCTCTCTGGGGCCAACGTCCTGACTTTC.

For the CDR3, the DNA is TGTGCCACCTCCTCCCCCGGCCAGCCCCAGCATTTT. This sequence encodes CATSSPGQPQHF. The gene calls are TRBV6-5 and TRBJ1-5; no definite D call. Germline CDR1 MNHEY, CDR2 SVGAGI. V was pared by 10 bases and J by 7 bases, with 14 bases between. The CDR3 is 12 amino acids.

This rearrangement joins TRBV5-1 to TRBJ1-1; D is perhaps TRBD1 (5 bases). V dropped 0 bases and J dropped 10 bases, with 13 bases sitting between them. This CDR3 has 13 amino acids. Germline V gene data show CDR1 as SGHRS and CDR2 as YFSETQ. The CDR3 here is CASSLEGQFRAFF. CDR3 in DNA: TGCGCCAGCAGCTTGGAGGGGCAGTTTAGAGCTTTCTTT.

CDR3 in DNA: TGTGCCAGCAGCTTGGAAGGCAGGAGCTCCTACAATGAGCAGTTCTTC. Amino acid sequence: CASSLEGRSSYNEQFF. The V gene is TRBV5-8, the J gene TRBJ2-1; D call uncertain. Germline loops: CDR1 SGHTS, CDR2 YDEGEE. This CDR3 has 16 amino acids. Deletions cut 0 bases from V and 0 bases from J, with 10 bases between.

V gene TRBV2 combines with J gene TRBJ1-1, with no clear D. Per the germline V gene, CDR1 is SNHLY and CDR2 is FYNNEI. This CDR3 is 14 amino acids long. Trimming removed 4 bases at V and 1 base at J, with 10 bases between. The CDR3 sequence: CASSVGLQNTEAFF. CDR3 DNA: TGTGCCAGCAGTGTAGGTTTACAGAACACTGAAGCTTTCTTT.

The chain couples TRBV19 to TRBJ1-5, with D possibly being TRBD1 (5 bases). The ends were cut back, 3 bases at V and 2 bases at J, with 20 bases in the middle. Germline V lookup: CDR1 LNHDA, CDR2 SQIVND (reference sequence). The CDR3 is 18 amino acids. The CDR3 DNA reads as TGTGCCAGTAGTATGCCATCGGGACTCGGGGCGGGCAATCAGCCCCAGCATTTT. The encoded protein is CASSMPSGLGAGNQPQHF.

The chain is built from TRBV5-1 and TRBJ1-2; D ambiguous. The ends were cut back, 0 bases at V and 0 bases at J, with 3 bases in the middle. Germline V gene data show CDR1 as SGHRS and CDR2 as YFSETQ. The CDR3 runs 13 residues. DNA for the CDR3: TGCGCCAGCAGCTTGGTCTCTAACTATGGCTACACCTTC. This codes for CASSLVSNYGYTF.

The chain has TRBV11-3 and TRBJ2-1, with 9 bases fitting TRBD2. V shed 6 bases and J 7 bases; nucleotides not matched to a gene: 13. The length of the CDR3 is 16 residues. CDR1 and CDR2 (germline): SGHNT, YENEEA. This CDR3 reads CASSRGSGGPSNEQFF. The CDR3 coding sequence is TGTGCCAGCAGTAGAGGAAGCGGGGGGCCAAGTAATGAGCAGTTCTTC.

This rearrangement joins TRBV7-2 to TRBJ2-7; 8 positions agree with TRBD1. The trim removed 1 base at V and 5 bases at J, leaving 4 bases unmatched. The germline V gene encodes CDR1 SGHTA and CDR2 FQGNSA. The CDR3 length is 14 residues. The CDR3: CASSLGTGYDEQYF. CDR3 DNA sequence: TGTGCCAGCAGCTTAGGGACAGGGTACGACGAGCAGTACTTC.

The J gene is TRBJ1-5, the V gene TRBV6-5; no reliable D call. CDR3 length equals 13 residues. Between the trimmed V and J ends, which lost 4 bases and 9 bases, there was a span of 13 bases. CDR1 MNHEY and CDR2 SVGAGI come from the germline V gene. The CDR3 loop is CASSSSGERPQHF. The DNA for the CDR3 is TGTGCCAGCAGTTCAAGCGGGGAAAGGCCCCAGCATTTT.

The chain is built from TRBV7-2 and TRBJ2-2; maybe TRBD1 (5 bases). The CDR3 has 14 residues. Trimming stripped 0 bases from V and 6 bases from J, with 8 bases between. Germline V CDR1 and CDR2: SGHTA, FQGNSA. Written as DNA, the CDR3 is TGTGCCAGCAGCTTAGCTCAGGGTGCCGGGGAGCTGTTTTTT. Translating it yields CASSLAQGAGELFF.

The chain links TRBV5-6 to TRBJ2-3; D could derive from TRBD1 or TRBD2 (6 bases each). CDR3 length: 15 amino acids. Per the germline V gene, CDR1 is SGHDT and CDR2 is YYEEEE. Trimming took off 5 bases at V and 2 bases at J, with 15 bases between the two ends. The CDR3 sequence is CASRRPGAFTDTQYF. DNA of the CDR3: TGTGCCAGCAGGCGCCCGGGGGCCTTCACAGATACGCAGTATTTT.

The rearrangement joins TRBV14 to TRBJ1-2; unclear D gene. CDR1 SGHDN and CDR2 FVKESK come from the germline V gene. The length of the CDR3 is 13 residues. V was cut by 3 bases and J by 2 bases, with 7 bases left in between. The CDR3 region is CASSHTDNYGYTF. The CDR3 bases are TGTGCCAGCAGCCATACGGACAACTATGGCTACACCTTC.

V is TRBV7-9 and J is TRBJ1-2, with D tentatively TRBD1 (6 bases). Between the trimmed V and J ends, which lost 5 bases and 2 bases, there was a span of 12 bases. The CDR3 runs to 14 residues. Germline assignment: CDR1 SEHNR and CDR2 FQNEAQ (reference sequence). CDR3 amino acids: CASSLQGLNYGYTF. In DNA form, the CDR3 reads TGTGCCAGCAGCCTACAGGGACTCAACTATGGCTACACCTTC.

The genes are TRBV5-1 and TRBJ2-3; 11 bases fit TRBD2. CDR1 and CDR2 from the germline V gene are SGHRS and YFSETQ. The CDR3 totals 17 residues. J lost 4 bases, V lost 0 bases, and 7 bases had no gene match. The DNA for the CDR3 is TGCGCCAGCAGCTTGGTGCTAGCGGGGGGAGTGGCAGATACGCAGTATTTT. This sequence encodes CASSLVLAGGVADTQYF.

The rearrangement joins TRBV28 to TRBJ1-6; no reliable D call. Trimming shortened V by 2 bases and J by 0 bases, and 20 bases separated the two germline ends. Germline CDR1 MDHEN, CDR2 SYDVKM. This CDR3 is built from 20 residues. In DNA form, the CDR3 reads TGTGCCAGCAGTTTAAACGGGCGACTGCAGCCGAGCTCCTATAATTCACCCCTCCACTTT. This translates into CASSLNGRLQPSSYNSPLHF.

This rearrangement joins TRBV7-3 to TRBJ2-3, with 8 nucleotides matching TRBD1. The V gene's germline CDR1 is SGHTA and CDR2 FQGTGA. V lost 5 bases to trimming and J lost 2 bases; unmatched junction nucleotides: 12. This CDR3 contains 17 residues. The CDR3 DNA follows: TGTGCCAGCAGCCCTCTCCCGGGACAGGCAAACACAGATACGCAGTATTTT. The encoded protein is CASSPLPGQANTDTQYF.

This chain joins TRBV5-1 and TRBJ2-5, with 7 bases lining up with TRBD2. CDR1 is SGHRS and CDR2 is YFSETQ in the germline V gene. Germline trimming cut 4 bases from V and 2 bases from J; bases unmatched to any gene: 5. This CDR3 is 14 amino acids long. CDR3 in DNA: TGCGCCAGCAGCCCGGGGGGTAGACAAGAGACCCAGTACTTC. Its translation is CASSPGGRQETQYF.

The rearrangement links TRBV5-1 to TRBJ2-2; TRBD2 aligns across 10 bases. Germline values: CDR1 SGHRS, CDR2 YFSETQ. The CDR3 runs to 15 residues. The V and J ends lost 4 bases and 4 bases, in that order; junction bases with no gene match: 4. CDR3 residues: CASSAGLASTGELFF. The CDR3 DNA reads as TGCGCCAGCAGCGCGGGACTAGCGAGCACCGGGGAGCTGTTTTTT.

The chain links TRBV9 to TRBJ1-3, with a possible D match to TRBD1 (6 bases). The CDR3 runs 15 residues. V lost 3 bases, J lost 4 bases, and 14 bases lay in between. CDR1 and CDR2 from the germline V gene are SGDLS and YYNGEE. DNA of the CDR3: TGTGCCAGCAGCGGTAAACAGGGTCTCGGAAACACCATATATTTT. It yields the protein CASSGKQGLGNTIYF.

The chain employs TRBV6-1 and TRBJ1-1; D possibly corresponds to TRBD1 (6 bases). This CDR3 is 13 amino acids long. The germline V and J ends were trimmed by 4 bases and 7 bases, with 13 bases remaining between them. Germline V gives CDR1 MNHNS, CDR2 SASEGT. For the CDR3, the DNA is TGTGCCAGCAGTGCCCCGGGACAAATTGAAGCTTTCTTT. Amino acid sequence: CASSAPGQIEAFF.

The CDR3 protein is CASPPPNTGELFF. The CDR3 DNA reads TGTGCCAGCCCACCTCCGAACACCGGGGAGCTGTTTTTT. The chain couples TRBV19 to TRBJ2-2; D remains ambiguous. This CDR3 comprises 13 residues. V was clipped by 9 bases and J by 0 bases, with 8 bases between them. Germline V gene data show CDR1 as LNHDA and CDR2 as SQIVND (reference sequence).